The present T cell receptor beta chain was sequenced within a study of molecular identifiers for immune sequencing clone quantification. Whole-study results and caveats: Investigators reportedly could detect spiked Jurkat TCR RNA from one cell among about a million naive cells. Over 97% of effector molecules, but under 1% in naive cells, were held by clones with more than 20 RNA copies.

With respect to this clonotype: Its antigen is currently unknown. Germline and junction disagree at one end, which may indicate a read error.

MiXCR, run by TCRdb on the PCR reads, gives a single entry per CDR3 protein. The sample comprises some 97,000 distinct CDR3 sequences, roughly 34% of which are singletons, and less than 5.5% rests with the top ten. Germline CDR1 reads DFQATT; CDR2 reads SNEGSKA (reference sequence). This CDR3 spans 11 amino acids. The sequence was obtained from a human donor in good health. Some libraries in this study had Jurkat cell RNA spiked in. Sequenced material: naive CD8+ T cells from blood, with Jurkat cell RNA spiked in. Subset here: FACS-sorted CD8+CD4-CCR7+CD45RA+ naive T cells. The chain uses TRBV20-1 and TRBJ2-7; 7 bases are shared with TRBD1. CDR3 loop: CSAGTEYDQYF. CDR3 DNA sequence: TGCAGTGCGGGGACAGAATACGATCAGTACTTC.